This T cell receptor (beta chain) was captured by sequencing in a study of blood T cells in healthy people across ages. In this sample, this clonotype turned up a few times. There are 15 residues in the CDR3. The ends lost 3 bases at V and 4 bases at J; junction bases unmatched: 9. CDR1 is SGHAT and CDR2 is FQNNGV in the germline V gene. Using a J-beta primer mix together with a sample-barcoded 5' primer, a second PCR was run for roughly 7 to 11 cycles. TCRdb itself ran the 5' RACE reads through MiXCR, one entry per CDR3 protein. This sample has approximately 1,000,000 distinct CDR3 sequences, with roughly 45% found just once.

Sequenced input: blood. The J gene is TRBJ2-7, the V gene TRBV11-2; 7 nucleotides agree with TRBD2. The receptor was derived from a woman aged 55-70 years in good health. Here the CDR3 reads CASSFSSGSTYEQYF. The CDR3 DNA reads TGTGCCAGCAGCTTCAGTAGCGGGTCGACTTACGAGCAGTACTTC.